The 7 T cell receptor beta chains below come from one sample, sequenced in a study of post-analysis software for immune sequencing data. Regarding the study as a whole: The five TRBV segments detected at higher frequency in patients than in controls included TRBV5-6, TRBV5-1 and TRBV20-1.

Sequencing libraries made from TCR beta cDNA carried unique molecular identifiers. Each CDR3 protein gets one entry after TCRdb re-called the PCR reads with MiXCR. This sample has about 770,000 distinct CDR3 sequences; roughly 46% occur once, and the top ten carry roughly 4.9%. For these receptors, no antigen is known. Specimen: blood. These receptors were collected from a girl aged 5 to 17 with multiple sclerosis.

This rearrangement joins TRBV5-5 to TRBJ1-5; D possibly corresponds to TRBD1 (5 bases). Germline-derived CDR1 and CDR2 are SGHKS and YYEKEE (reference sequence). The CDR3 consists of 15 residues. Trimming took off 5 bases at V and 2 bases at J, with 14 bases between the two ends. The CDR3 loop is CASSHSWGGNQPQHF. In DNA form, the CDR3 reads TGTGCCAGCAGTCACAGCTGGGGGGGCAATCAGCCCCAGCATTTT.

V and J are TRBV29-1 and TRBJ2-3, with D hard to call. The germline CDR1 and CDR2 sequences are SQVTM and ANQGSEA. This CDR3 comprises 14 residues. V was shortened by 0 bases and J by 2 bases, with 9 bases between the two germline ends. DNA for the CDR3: TGCAGCGTTGAAGATCGGAGATACACAGATACGCAGTATTTT. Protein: CSVEDRRYTDTQYF.

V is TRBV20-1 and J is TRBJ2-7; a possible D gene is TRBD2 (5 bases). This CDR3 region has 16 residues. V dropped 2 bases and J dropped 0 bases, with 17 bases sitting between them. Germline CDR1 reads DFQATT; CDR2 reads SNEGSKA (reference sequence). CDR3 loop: CSARRPSGPSSYEQYF. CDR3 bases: TGCAGTGCTAGACGGCCGAGCGGACCGAGCTCCTACGAGCAGTACTTC.

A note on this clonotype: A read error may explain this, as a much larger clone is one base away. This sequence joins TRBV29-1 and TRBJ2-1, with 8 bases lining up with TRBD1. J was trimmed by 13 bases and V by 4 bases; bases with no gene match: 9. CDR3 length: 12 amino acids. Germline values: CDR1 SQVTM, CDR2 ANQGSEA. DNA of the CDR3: TGCAGCGTTGCTACAGGGGGAGAGACCCAGTTCTTC. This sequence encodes CSVATGGETQFF.

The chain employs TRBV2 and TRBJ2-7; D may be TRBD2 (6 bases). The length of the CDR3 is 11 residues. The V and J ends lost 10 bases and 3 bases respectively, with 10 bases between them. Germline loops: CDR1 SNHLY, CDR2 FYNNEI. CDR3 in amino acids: CATRGGYEQYF. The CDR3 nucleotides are TGTGCCACCCGGGGAGGCTACGAGCAGTACTTC.

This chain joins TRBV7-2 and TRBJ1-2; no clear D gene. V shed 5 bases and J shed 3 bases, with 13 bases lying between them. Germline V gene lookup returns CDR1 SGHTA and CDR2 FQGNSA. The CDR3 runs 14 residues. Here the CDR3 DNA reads TGTGCCAGCAGCATATCTCCTAGGGACTATGGCTACACCTTC. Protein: CASSISPRDYGYTF.

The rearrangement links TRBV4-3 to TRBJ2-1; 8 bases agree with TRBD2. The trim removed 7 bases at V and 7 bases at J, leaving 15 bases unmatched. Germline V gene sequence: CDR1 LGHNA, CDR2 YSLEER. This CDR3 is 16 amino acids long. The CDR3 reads CASTQRAGGGMNEQFF. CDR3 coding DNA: TGCGCCAGCACACAAAGGGCGGGAGGAGGAATGAATGAGCAGTTCTTC.